The rows below give T cell receptor beta chains drawn from one sample of a study of Graves' ophthalmopathy and Graves' hyperthyroidism. TCRdb passed the multiplex PCR reads through MiXCR, listing each CDR3 protein once. The sample shows roughly 380,000 distinct CDR3 sequences, less than 20% of them seen only once. Sample: peripheral blood. These receptors all come from a woman younger than 35 with stable Graves' hyperthyroidism. The CDR3 runs from the conserved cysteine through the conserved F or W. A D gene is named only where the DNA matches it firmly. Not every row has a clone size; where given, it reads once, few, many or a size class.

j_call	v_call	d_call	clone_size	cdr3_nt	cdr3_aa
TRBJ1-5	TRBV2	TRBD1	many	TGTGCCAGCAGTGACCCCGGGACAGGCTTCAATCAGCCCCAGCATTTT	CASSDPGTGFNQPQHF
TRBJ1-1	TRBV20-1	NA	many	TGCAGTGCTAGGACAGACATGAACACTGAAGCTTTCTTT	CSARTDMNTEAFF
TRBJ2-2	TRBV10-1	NA	many	TGCGCCAGCAGCCTAGACAGCACCGGGGAGCTGTTTTTT	CASSLDSTGELFF
TRBJ1-1	TRBV2	NA	NA	TGTGCCACCTTCCGGGACACGAACACTGAAGCTTTCTTT	CATFRDTNTEAFF
TRBJ2-2	TRBV7-7	NA	many	TGTGCTAGCAGCTTAGTGACCGGTAACACCGGGGAGCTGTTTTTT	CASSLVTGNTGELFF
TRBJ1-1	TRBV5-1	NA	NA	TGCGCCAGCAGTCTTACCCCGCGGGTAATGAACACTGAAGCTTTCTTT	CASSLTPRVMNTEAFF
TRBJ2-7	TRBV3-1	NA	few	TGTGCCAGCAGCCAAGGAGAAGGAGGAGCAACCTACGAGCAGTACTTC	CASSQGEGGATYEQYF
TRBJ1-1	TRBV19	NA	many	TGTGCCAGTAGTATAGATCTCCTAAGGAGTCTGAACACTGAAGCTTTCTTT	CASSIDLLRSLNTEAFF
TRBJ1-5	TRBV11-2	NA	NA	TGTGCCAGCAGCAACGGGGAAGGGCGACGCAATCAGCCCCAGCATTTT	CASSNGEGRRNQPQHF
TRBJ2-1	TRBV5-1	TRBD2	few	TGCGCCAGCAGCTTTGATAGCGGGGGGTACAATGAGCAGTTCTTC	CASSFDSGGYNEQFF
TRBJ2-7	TRBV15	TRBD2	NA	TGTGCCACCAGCAGAGATCCCGGACTAGCGGCCTACGAGCAGTGGTTC	CATSRDPGLAAYEQWF
TRBJ2-7	TRBV7-8	TRBD2	many	TGTGCCAGCAGCTTAGTCGATGGTAGCGGGTCTTGGAAGCAGTACTTC	CASSLVDGSGSWKQYF
TRBJ1-5	TRBV5-1	NA	many	TGCGCCAGCAGCTTGGGGGGGCCCAGCAATCAGCCCCAGCATTTT	CASSLGGPSNQPQHF
TRBJ2-2	TRBV10-1	NA	many	TGCGCCAGCAGTGAGTCGACGGGTTATTCGAACACCGGGGAGCTGTTTTTT	CASSESTGYSNTGELFF
TRBJ2-2	TRBV12-3/TRBV12-4	NA	many	TGTGCCAGCAGACGAAGGGCGACTAGTGTCTACACCGGGGAGCTGTTTTTT	CASRRRATSVYTGELFF
TRBJ2-5	TRBV6-5	NA	many	TGTGCCAGCAGTTACTCGTCCCAAGGCCTTCCGCAAGAGACCCAGTACTTC	CASSYSSQGLPQETQYF
TRBJ1-6	TRBV6-4	TRBD1	NA	TGTGCCAGCAGCTTTGACAGGGGTCGGGAGGGTTCACCCCTCCACTTT	CASSFDRGREGSPLHF
TRBJ2-2	TRBV6-1	TRBD1	NA	TGTGCCAGCACCCGGGACAGGGGGTACGGGGAGCTGCTTTTT	CASTRDRGYGELLF
TRBJ1-1	TRBV6-2/TRBV6-3	NA	many	TGTGCCAGCAGCAAACCAGGGACTGAAGCTTTCTTT	CASSKPGTEAFF
TRBJ2-7	TRBV28	NA	many	TGTGCCAGCACCCCAACGACAGGGAGGCCCTACGAGCAGTACTTC	CASTPTTGRPYEQYF
TRBJ1-5	TRBV19	NA	many	TGTGCCAGTAGTATAGTAAGAGGGGTGAGAAGCAATCAGCCCCAGCATTTT	CASSIVRGVRSNQPQHF
TRBJ1-6	TRBV7-8	NA	many	TGTGCCAGCAGCTTAAGGGACGGACATAATTCACCCCTCCACTTT	CASSLRDGHNSPLHF
TRBJ2-7	TRBV4-2	NA	few	TGTGCCAGCAGCCAAGAGGGTGACGTCGCCTACGAGCAGTACTTC	CASSQEGDVAYEQYF
TRBJ2-5	TRBV7-9	NA	many	TGTGCCAGCAGCTTATCGGGACTTCCTAGCCAAGAGACCCAGTACTTC	CASSLSGLPSQETQYF
TRBJ1-5	TRBV11-2	NA	many	TGTGCCAGCAGCTTAGAAATAGGGCTTAGCAATCAGCCCCAGCATTTT	CASSLEIGLSNQPQHF
TRBJ1-1	TRBV11-1	TRBD1	few	TGTGCCAGCAGCTCTTCGCTGTGGACAGGGTCGTTGGGGGCTGAAGCTTTCTTT	CASSSSLWTGSLGAEAFF
TRBJ2-7	TRBV28	TRBD2	NA	TGTGCCAGCAGTTATTGGACTAGATCCTACGAGCAGTACTTC	CASSYWTRSYEQYF
TRBJ2-7	TRBV6-5	NA	few	TGTGCCAGCAGTTACGTCATGGGTGGCGATCAGTACTTC	CASSYVMGGDQYF
TRBJ1-3	TRBV28	NA	many	TGTGCCAGCAGTTCCCTTGGTGGCTCTGGAAACACCATATATTTT	CASSSLGGSGNTIYF
TRBJ2-7	TRBV19	TRBD1	NA	TGTGCCAGTAGTATTGTGGGACAGTCGACCTACGAGCAGTACTTC	CASSIVGQSTYEQYF
TRBJ1-1	TRBV19	NA	many	TGTGCCAGTAGTATCGCACAGGTTGCGACGGCTTTCTTT	CASSIAQVATAFF
TRBJ1-2	TRBV9	NA	many	TGTGCCAGCAGCGTAGGGCGGGGACACGGTCGGCCATCTAACTATGGCTACACCTTC	CASSVGRGHGRPSNYGYTF
TRBJ1-5	TRBV15	NA	few	TGTGCCACCAGCAGAGGGAAGGGACAGCCCCAGCATTTT	CATSRGKGQPQHF
TRBJ1-2	TRBV11-1	NA	NA	TGTGCCAGCAGCTTAGGATGGTCGGAGCCTAACTATGGCTACACCTTC	CASSLGWSEPNYGYTF
TRBJ1-3	TRBV12-3/TRBV12-4	NA	many	TGTGCCAGCAGTAGAGGAGCGGGCACTGGAAACACCATATATTTT	CASSRGAGTGNTIYF
TRBJ1-2	TRBV20-1	NA	NA	TGCAGCACCTCTACATGGGCAGAGAGTTCGGGTGGCTACACCTTC	CSTSTWAESSGGYTF
TRBJ2-7	TRBV27	TRBD2	NA	TGTGCCAGCAGTTTCCAATCCGGGACTAGCCCCTACGAGCAGTACTTC	CASSFQSGTSPYEQYF
TRBJ2-7	TRBV12-3/TRBV12-4	TRBD1	many	TGTGCCAGCAGTTTATCTACAGGGGGGCACGAGCAGTACTTC	CASSLSTGGHEQYF